Listed here are 23 T cell receptor beta chains from one sample, sequenced in a study of shared clonotypes between healthy human individuals. Sequencing was performed with immunoSEQ multiplex PCR; in TCRdb, only in-frame clones are kept and a portion is missing. The data contain 850,000 to 1,200,000 clones, about 75% of them singletons. The sample taken for sequencing was memory CD4+ T cells sorted from blood. Regarding subset: CD45RA-negative fraction. The receptors derive from a man aged 18-30 years in good health.

This chain connects TRBV30 to TRBJ1-1, with TRBD1 as a possible D gene (6 bases). Trimming took off 4 bases at V and 7 bases at J, with 13 bases between the two ends. CDR1 is GTSNPN, CDR2 SVGIG, per germline (reference sequence). The CDR3 runs 12 residues. CDR3 in DNA: TGTGCCTGGACACTCCAGGGGAGTGAAGCTTTCTTT. It yields the protein CAWTLQGSEAFF.

The chain links TRBV28 to TRBJ1-1; possibly TRBD1 for D (6 bases). Trimming stripped 2 bases from V and 0 bases from J, with 10 bases between. CDR3 length equals 15 residues. CDR1 and CDR2 (germline): MDHEN, SYDVKM. DNA of the CDR3: TGTGCCAGCAGTTTACCGGGACAACTGAACACTGAAGCTTTCTTT. This codes for CASSLPGQLNTEAFF.

CDR3 protein: CSVEPTRGTEAFF. The CDR3 region has the DNA TGCAGCGTTGAGCCAACAAGGGGCACTGAAGCTTTCTTT. This chain uses TRBV29-1 with TRBJ1-1; tentative D call: TRBD1 (5 bases). CDR1 is SQVTM, CDR2 ANQGSEA, per germline. With 3 bases removed from V and 4 bases from J, the gap between germline ends came to 12 bases. The CDR3 has 13 residues.

The V call is TRBV11-3, the J call TRBJ2-7; D possibly uses TRBD1 or TRBD2 (5 bases each). This CDR3 spans 14 amino acids. V lost 4 bases and J lost 3, with 13 bases in between. CDR1 and CDR2 from the germline V gene are SGHNT and YENEEA. CDR3 sequence: CASSSGTHNYEQYF. DNA of the CDR3: TGTGCCAGCAGCTCCGGGACCCACAACTACGAGCAGTACTTC.

The chain uses TRBV11-2 and TRBJ2-5; 10 bases are a match to TRBD2. Losses at the gene ends were 0 bases for V and 2 bases for J; bases not matched to a gene: 3. CDR1 and CDR2 (germline): SGHAT, FQNNGV. The CDR3 totals 16 residues. In DNA form, the CDR3 reads TGTGCCAGCAGCTTAGATTTTAGCGGGGGGCAAGAGACCCAGTACTTC. As protein: CASSLDFSGGQETQYF.

The chain joins TRBV1 to TRBJ2-7; the table's D gene call, TRBD1, was not cross checked with the DNA. TRBV1 is reported as a pseudogene. The CDR3 contains 17 residues. The CDR3 spells CTSSPHPGGLGTNEQYF. Written as DNA, the CDR3 is TGCACCAGCAGCCCACATCCAGGGGGACTGGGGACCAACGAGCAGTACTTC.

The chain links TRBV25-1 to TRBJ2-1; D may be TRBD1 or TRBD2 (6 bases each). The CDR3 has 14 residues. Germline lookup yields CDR1 MGHDK and CDR2 SYGVNS. Trimming pared 7 bases from V and 0 bases from J, leaving 10 bases between. The DNA of the CDR3 is TGTGCCAGCACGAGGGGGGCCTCCTACAATGAGCAGTTCTTC. Translating gives CASTRGASYNEQFF.

Details on this clone: Other DNA sequences in this specimen translate into the identical CDR3. V usage is TRBV30 and J usage is TRBJ1-1; D gene uncertain. Trimming took off 1 base at V and 1 base at J, with 7 bases between the two ends. In germline, CDR1 is GTSNPN, CDR2 SVGIG (reference sequence). The CDR3 is 13 amino acids. CDR3 sequence reads: CAWSGGGNTEAFF. The DNA for the CDR3 is TGTGCCTGGAGTGGGGGAGGGAACACTGAAGCTTTCTTT. The full variable domain, with the rest looked up from reference TRBV30 and TRBJ1-1, is SQTIHQWPATLVQPVGSPLSLECTVEGTSNPNLYWYRQAAGRGLQLLFYSVGIGQISSEVPQNLSASRPQDRQFILSSKKLLLSDSGFYLCAWSGGGNTEAFFGQGTRLTVV.

This clone has only a few counts. The chain couples TRBV6-1 to TRBJ1-1; the D gene is possibly TRBD1 (6 bases). Germline loops: CDR1 MNHNS, CDR2 SASEGT. This CDR3 is 15 amino acids long. V gave up 5 bases and J gave up 4 bases, with 17 bases separating them. CDR3 loop: CASSWGNREGTEAFF. Here the CDR3 DNA reads TGTGCCAGCAGTTGGGGGAACAGGGAGGGCACTGAAGCTTTCTTT.

The chain carries TRBV10-3 and TRBJ1-4; a weak D match, TRBD1 (5 bases). CDR1 is ENHRY, CDR2 SYGVKD, per germline. The CDR3 runs 14 residues. Between the trimmed V and J ends, which lost 2 bases and 7 bases, there was a span of 11 bases. In DNA, the CDR3 is TGTGCCATCAGTGAGGCAGGCGGGACTGAAAAACTGTTTTTT. Its protein product is CAISEAGGTEKLFF.

In this sample, this clone turned up once. J is TRBJ2-3 and V is TRBV19; perhaps D is TRBD1 or TRBD2 (6 bases each). This CDR3 has 17 amino acids. Trimming took off 5 bases at V and 5 bases at J, with 23 bases between the two ends. Germline lookup yields CDR1 LNHDA and CDR2 SQIVND (reference sequence). CDR3 protein: CASSPRGETRAGDTQYF. The CDR3 DNA sequence: TGTGCCAGTAGTCCAAGGGGGGAGACACGGGCTGGAGATACGCAGTATTTT.

This chain uses TRBV27 with TRBJ2-1, with no clear D. The CDR3 extends over 14 amino acids. Germline CDR1 is MNHEY and CDR2 is SMNVEV (reference sequence). Trimming shortened V by 6 bases and J by 9 bases, and 18 bases separated the two germline ends. CDR3 loop: CASREFYWGGEQFF. CDR3 sequence (DNA): TGTGCCAGCAGAGAATTCTACTGGGGTGGTGAGCAGTTCTTC.

This clone occurred a few times. The rearrangement joins TRBV5-5 to TRBJ1-5, with TRBD1 matching 11 bases. Germline V gives CDR1 SGHKS, CDR2 YYEKEE (reference sequence). This CDR3 contains 15 residues. The trim removed 4 bases at V and 7 bases at J, leaving 7 bases unmatched. CDR3 in amino acids: CASSPGTGGGQPQHF. The CDR3 DNA follows: TGTGCCAGCAGCCCTGGGACAGGGGGTGGACAGCCCCAGCATTTT.

This clone was observed a few times. This chain links TRBV28 with TRBJ2-5; D may be TRBD2 (5 bases). Trimming took off 6 bases at V and 5 bases at J, with 13 bases between the two ends. CDR1 is MDHEN and CDR2 is SYDVKM in the germline V gene. This CDR3 has 13 residues. The CDR3 region has the DNA TGTGCCAGCAGCCTAACTAGGCGGGAGACCCAGTACTTC. It translates to CASSLTRRETQYF.

CDR3 residues: CASSWTSEGQFF. The CDR3 coding sequence is TGTGCCAGCAGCTGGACCTCCGAGGGGCAGTTCTTC. The rearrangement uses TRBV11-2 and TRBJ2-1; D perhaps matches TRBD2 (5 bases). The germline gives CDR1 SGHAT, CDR2 FQNNGV. The V gene lost 4 bases and the J gene lost 12 bases, with 13 bases spanning the gap. The CDR3 runs to 12 residues.

This chain links TRBV10-3 with TRBJ2-3, with 8 positions matching TRBD1. This CDR3 has 17 residues. V lost 4 bases and J lost 2; bases outside the gene matches: 11. The germline V gene has CDR1 ENHRY and CDR2 SYGVKD. The CDR3 DNA reads TGTGCCATCAGTGCCGGGACAGGTCTATCTCTCACAGATACGCAGTATTTT. As protein: CAISAGTGLSLTDTQYF.

Remarks on this clone: This sample includes further DNA sequences coding for the same CDR3. This chain joins TRBV27 and TRBJ1-6; D possibly corresponds to TRBD1 (6 bases). V was cut by 2 bases and J by 5 bases, with 10 bases left in between. This CDR3 region has 15 residues. Germline loops: CDR1 MNHEY, CDR2 SMNVEV (reference sequence). The CDR3 loop reads CASSLIRGNNSPLHF. The CDR3 DNA reads as TGTGCCAGCAGTTTAATCAGGGGAAATAATTCACCCCTCCACTTT.

Note on this clone: Only one base separates this from a far larger clonotype, so it likely reflects a read error. Other DNA sequences in the same sample also yield this CDR3. The chain combines TRBV5-1 with TRBJ1-5; D remains unclear. The V gene lost 2 bases and the J gene lost 1 base, with 4 bases spanning the gap. There are 13 residues in the CDR3. CDR1 is SGHRS and CDR2 is YFSETQ in the germline V gene. The CDR3 DNA reads TGCGCCAGCAGCTTCGACAGCAATCAGCCCCAGCATTTT. This codes for CASSFDSNQPQHF.

The gene calls are TRBV6-6 and TRBJ2-7; possibly TRBD1 for D (7 bases). Trimming removed 8 bases at V and 4 bases at J, with 12 bases between. This CDR3 has 12 residues. CDR1 MNHNY and CDR2 SVGAGI come from the germline V gene (reference sequence). The CDR3 reads CASCPGGYEQYF. DNA of the CDR3: TGTGCCAGCTGTCCAGGGGGGTACGAGCAGTACTTC.

This clone was recorded many times. This chain connects TRBV19 to TRBJ1-1; D may be TRBD1 (6 bases). This CDR3 is built from 13 residues. V was cut by 6 bases and J by 3 bases, with 11 bases left in between. Germline lookup yields CDR1 LNHDA and CDR2 SQIVND (reference sequence). CDR3: CASRAYRDTEAFF. For the CDR3, the DNA is TGTGCCAGTAGGGCATACAGGGACACTGAAGCTTTCTTT.

The V and J genes are TRBV14 and TRBJ1-1; no firm D call. Germline V gene data show CDR1 as SGHDN and CDR2 as FVKESK. This CDR3 spans 13 amino acids. The V and J ends lost 2 bases and 8 bases respectively, with 12 bases between them. In DNA form, the CDR3 reads TGTGCCAGCAGCCAATGGATGAGCGGGGAAGCTTTCTTT. It codes for CASSQWMSGEAFF.

This clone occurred a few times. The CDR3 protein is CASSLDDRVNIQYF. CDR3 nucleotides: TGTGCCAGCAGCTTGGACGACAGGGTAAACATTCAGTACTTC. This chain uses TRBV5-4 with TRBJ2-4; TRBD1 aligns across 7 bases. V was pared by 0 bases and J by 6 bases, with 3 bases of the junction left unmatched. Per germline, CDR1 SGHNT and CDR2 YYREEE (reference sequence). The CDR3 runs to 14 residues. Based on the CDR3 plus reference TRBV5-4 and TRBJ2-4, the full variable domain is ETGVTQSPTHLIKTRGQQVTLRCSSQSGHNTVSWYQQALGQGPQFIFQYYREEENGRGNFPPRFSGLQFPNYSSELNVNALELDDSALYLCASSLDDRVNIQYFGAGTRLSVL.

J is TRBJ2-5 and V is TRBV9; possible D gene TRBD1, 6 bases. The V end was cut by 2 bases, the J end by 5 bases, with 16 bases between. CDR1 and CDR2 from the germline V gene are SGDLS and YYNGEE. This CDR3 spans 15 amino acids. CDR3 sequence reads: CASSVGYQGPETQYF. The CDR3 coding sequence is TGTGCCAGCAGCGTCGGGTACCAGGGGCCCGAGACCCAGTACTTC.